These T cell receptor beta chains were read from a single sample in a study of T cells after yellow fever vaccination. A single record per CDR3 protein comes from TCRdb applying MiXCR to the 5' RACE reads. The table lists hundreds of thousands of distinct CDR3 sequences, about 8.3% of them singletons. The specimen comprised PBMCs, sampled about 41 days after the first yellow fever vaccination. These receptors all stem from a man aged 18 to 29 who received the YFV17D yellow fever vaccine. Each CDR3 is given with its conserved first and last residue. A D gene is named only where the DNA matches it firmly. Size is stated for part of the rows, as once, few or many counts, or as a class when the clone is expanded.

J,D,V,size,DNA,CDR3
TRBJ2-7,.,TRBV5-4,.,TGTGCCAGCAGCTTGTGGGGAATCTCCTACGAGCAGTACTTC,CASSLWGISYEQYF
TRBJ1-1,TRBD1,TRBV20-1,.,TGCAGTGCTAGTTGGGACAGCTTAACTGAAGCTTTCTTT,CSASWDSLTEAFF
TRBJ2-1,.,TRBV12-3/TRBV12-4,many,TGTGCCAGTACAGGTTACAATGAGCAGTTCTTC,CASTGYNEQFF
TRBJ1-5,.,TRBV6-1,few,TGTGCCAGCTCCACAATCAGGGCGCGCAATCAGCCCCAGCATTTT,CASSTIRARNQPQHF
TRBJ2-2,.,TRBV7-2,.,TGTGCCAGCAGCCGAAGACCGCTCCTGGCGAACACCGGGGAGCTGTTTTTT,CASSRRPLLANTGELFF
TRBJ2-3,.,TRBV7-8,few,TGTGCCAGCAGCTTAAATTCGGGGCTACTCACAGATACGCAGTATTTT,CASSLNSGLLTDTQYF
TRBJ2-2,.,TRBV5-1,.,TGCGCCAGCAGCCCGACAGAGAACACCGGGGAGCTGTTTTTT,CASSPTENTGELFF
TRBJ2-4,.,TRBV10-3,few,TGTGCCACCGCCCGCGGGTTCCGTATGATGAACCTAGCCAAAAACATTCAGTACTTC,CATARGFRMMNLAKNIQYF
TRBJ1-6,.,TRBV7-8,.,TGTGCCAGCAGCTTAGAGCTGCGGGGAGGTTCACCCCTCCACTTT,CASSLELRGGSPLHF
TRBJ2-2,.,TRBV7-2,.,TGTGCCAGCAGCTCCGGACAGAAGACCGGGGAGCTGTTTTTT,CASSSGQKTGELFF
TRBJ1-6,.,TRBV4-3,.,TGCGCCAGCAGCCATCGCCGGGACGGGGGATATAATTCACCCCTCCACTTT,CASSHRRDGGYNSPLHF
TRBJ2-1,TRBD1,TRBV4-1,.,TGCGCCAGCAGCCAAGATCCAGGGTCAGGGGGTGAGCAGTTCTTC,CASSQDPGSGGEQFF
TRBJ1-4,TRBD1,TRBV19,few,TGTGCCAGTAGTCCCTGGCAGGGGGTAAATGAAAAACTGTTTTTT,CASSPWQGVNEKLFF
TRBJ2-7,TRBD2,TRBV19,few,TGTGCCAGTAGTATCTCTAGCGGGAGCTCCTACGAGCAGTACTTC,CASSISSGSSYEQYF
TRBJ1-2,.,TRBV27,.,TGTGCCAGCAGTTTTGGCAGCTCCTATGGCTACACCTTC,CASSFGSSYGYTF
TRBJ2-1,.,TRBV6-5,.,TGTGCCAGCAGTTACCAAGGCCCGGACGTAGGGTCCGGCGGGGAGCAGTTCTTC,CASSYQGPDVGSGGEQFF
TRBJ2-1,TRBD2,TRBV20-1,.,TGCAGTGCTAGAGATCGGGAAGCGGGGCTACAGTTCTTC,CSARDREAGLQFF
TRBJ2-7,TRBD1,TRBV5-1,.,TGCGCCAGCAGCTTGGGGGGACAGGGGGCGAGAGAGCAGTACTTC,CASSLGGQGAREQYF
TRBJ1-2,.,TRBV7-2,many,TGTGCCAGCAGCTTAGCAGGGAGTAACTATGGCTACACCTTC,CASSLAGSNYGYTF
TRBJ1-6,TRBD1,TRBV28,few,TGTGCCAGTTTTCAGGGGGATTTATCTAATTCACCCCTCCACTTT,CASFQGDLSNSPLHF
TRBJ1-2,.,TRBV5-1,few,TGCGCCAGCAGCTTGCTCCCTGAGTATGGCTACACCTTC,CASSLLPEYGYTF
TRBJ1-1,.,TRBV7-8,.,TGTGCCAGCAGCTTAGGTACGGGGGGAGGGAGTGAAGCTTTCTTT,CASSLGTGGGSEAFF